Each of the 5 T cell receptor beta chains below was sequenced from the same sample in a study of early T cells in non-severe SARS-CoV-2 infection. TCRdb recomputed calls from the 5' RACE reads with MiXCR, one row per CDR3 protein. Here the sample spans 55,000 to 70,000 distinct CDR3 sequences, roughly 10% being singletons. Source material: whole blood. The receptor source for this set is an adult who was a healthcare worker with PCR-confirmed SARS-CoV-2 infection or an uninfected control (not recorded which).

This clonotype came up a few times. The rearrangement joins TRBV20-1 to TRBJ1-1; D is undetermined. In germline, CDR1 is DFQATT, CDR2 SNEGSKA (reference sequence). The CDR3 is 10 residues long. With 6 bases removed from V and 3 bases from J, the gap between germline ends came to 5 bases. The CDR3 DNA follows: TGCAGTGCCGGTGACACTGAAGCTTTCTTT. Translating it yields CSAGDTEAFF.

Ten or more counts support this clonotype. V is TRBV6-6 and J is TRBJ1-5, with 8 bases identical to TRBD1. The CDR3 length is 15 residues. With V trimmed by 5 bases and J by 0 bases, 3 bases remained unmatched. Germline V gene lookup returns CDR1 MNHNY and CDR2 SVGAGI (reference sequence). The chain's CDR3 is CASSLQGGSNQPQHF. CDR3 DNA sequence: TGTGCCAGCAGTCTACAGGGGGGTAGCAATCAGCCCCAGCATTTT.

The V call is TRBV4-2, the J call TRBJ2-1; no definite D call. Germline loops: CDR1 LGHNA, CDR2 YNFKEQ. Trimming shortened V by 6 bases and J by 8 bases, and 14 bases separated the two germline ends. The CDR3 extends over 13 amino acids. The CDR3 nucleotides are TGTGCCAGCAGTCAGCACTACGGCGATGAGCAGTTCTTC. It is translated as CASSQHYGDEQFF.

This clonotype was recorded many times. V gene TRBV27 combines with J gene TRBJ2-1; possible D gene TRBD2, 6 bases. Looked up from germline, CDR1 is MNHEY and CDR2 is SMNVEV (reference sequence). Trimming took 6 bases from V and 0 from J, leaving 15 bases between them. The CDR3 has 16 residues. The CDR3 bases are TGTGCCAGCAGGCGCGGGGTCGCCCGCTCCTACAATGAGCAGTTCTTC. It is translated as CASRRGVARSYNEQFF.

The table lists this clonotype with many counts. The CDR3 here is CASSRRETQYF. In nucleotides, the CDR3 is TGTGCCAGCAGCCGACGGGAGACCCAGTACTTC. This chain connects TRBV11-2 to TRBJ2-5, with D unresolved. V was cut by 5 bases and J by 5 bases, with 6 bases left in between. The CDR3 contains 11 residues. CDR1 SGHAT and CDR2 FQNNGV come from the germline V gene.